What follows describes a single TCR beta chain. The CDR3 length is 14 residues. CDR1 MNHNY and CDR2 SVGAGI come from the germline V gene (reference sequence). With 3 bases removed from V and 7 bases from J, the gap between germline ends came to 13 bases. The sample comes from a study of T cell responses to AZD1222 COVID-19 vaccine. TCRdb's copy holds only in-frame clones and misses some; the assay was immunoSEQ multiplex PCR. The table includes 150,000 or so clones, roughly 94% detected once. This clonotype was sampled from an adult who received the AZD1222 COVID-19 vaccine. V and J are TRBV6-6 and TRBJ1-5, with D possibly being TRBD1 (6 bases). Material: peripheral blood, obtained 28 days after the second AZD1222 dose. The CDR3 DNA reads TGTGCCAGCAGTTATAGGGGGGCAAGCCAGCCCCAGCATTTT. This translates into CASSYRGASQPQHF.